This T cell receptor (beta chain) was captured by sequencing in a study of beta chain features in type 1 diabetes. Germline CDR1 is SGHTA and CDR2 is FQGNSA. The CDR3 is 15 residues long. Trimming left V 4 bases short and J 5 bases short, with 18 bases between. Purity above 95% was achieved in all sorted populations. The whole isolated RNA underwent reverse transcription, so sequencing captured expressed TCRB transcripts. Data came from immunoSEQ multiplex PCR; TCRdb stores just in-frame clones and leaves some out. The table has some 44,000 clones, roughly 50% seen once; the top ten hold about 0.25%. The sequencing input was stem cell memory CD4+ T cells from blood. This clonotype was obtained from a woman aged 25 to 45 in good health. The V and J genes are TRBV7-2 and TRBJ2-7; tentative D call: TRBD1 (7 bases). The CDR3 sequence is CASSSRGVSLHEQYF. In nucleotides, the CDR3 is TGTGCCAGCAGCTCCAGGGGGGTCAGTCTTCACGAGCAGTACTTC.